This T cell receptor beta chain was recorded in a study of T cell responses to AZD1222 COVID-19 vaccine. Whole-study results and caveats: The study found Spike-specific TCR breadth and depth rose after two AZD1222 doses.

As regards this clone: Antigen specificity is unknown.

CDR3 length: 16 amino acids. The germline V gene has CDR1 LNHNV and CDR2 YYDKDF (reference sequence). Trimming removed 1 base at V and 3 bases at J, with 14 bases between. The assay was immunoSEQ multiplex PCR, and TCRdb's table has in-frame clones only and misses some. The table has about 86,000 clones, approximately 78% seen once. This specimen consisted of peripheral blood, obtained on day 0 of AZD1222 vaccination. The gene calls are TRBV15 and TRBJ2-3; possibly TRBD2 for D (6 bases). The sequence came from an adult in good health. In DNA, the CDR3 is TGTGCCACCAGCAGAGGAGGGGCGGGGTGGACAGATACGCAGTATTTT. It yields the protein CATSRGGAGWTDTQYF.